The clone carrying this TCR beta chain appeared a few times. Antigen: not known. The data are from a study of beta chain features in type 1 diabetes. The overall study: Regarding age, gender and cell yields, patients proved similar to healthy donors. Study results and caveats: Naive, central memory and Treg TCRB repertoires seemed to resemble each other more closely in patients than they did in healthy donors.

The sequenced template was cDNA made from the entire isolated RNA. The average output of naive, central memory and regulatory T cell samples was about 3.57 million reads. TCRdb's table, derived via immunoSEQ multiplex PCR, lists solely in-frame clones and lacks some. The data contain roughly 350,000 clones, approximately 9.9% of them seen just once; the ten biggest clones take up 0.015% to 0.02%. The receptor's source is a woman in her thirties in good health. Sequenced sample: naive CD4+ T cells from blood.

The CDR3 coding sequence is TGTGCCAGCAGCTTAGTGGGGACTAGGGTGTACGAGCAGTACTTC. This encodes CASSLVGTRVYEQYF. This chain connects TRBV7-9 to TRBJ2-7, with 8 bases identical to TRBD2. The CDR3 consists of 15 residues. From germline, CDR1 is SEHNR and CDR2 FQNEAQ (reference sequence). Trimming removed 1 base from V and 4 bases from J; junction bases left unmatched: 6.